This T cell receptor beta chain emerged from a study of OX40 agonist ivuxolimab in advanced cancers. CDR1 and CDR2 (germline): SGHTA, FQGTGA. The CDR3 consists of 19 residues. Trimming removed 5 bases from V and 8 bases from J; junction bases left unmatched: 21. Sequencing used immunoSEQ multiplex PCR; TCRdb keeps in-frame clones, though not all of them. The sample holds over 65,000 clones; 85% are singletons and the top ten take 2% to 2.5%. The sample here was CD4+ or CD8+ T cells sorted from blood, taken in a trial of the OX40 agonist ivuxolimab. This TCR came from an adult with an advanced solid tumor such as melanoma, head and neck, liver or kidney cancer. The chain couples TRBV7-3 to TRBJ2-1, with 10 bases fitting TRBD2. CDR3 loop: CASSQRSGGAPSLSHEQFF. The CDR3, as DNA: TGTGCCAGCAGCCAAAGGAGCGGGGGGGCTCCGTCATTAAGTCATGAGCAGTTCTTC.